One T cell receptor (beta chain) is described in this entry. The table came from immunoSEQ multiplex PCR; TCRdb's copy has only in-frame clones and leaves some out. The sample lists about 260,000 clones; under 90% were seen once. Germline assignment: CDR1 MDHEN and CDR2 SYDVKM. This CDR3 is built from 14 residues. Trimming stripped 6 bases from V and 7 bases from J, with 16 bases between. The source of the sample is a study of blood T cell repertoires in COVID-19. The rearrangement links TRBV28 to TRBJ1-3; tentatively, D is TRBD1 (5 bases). Sequenced material: peripheral blood. The TCR comes from a man in his sixties with acute or convalescent COVID-19. CDR3 sequence (DNA): TGTGCCAGCAGAGCCGGGACCAGCGGGAACACCATATATTTT. Translating it yields CASRAGTSGNTIYF.